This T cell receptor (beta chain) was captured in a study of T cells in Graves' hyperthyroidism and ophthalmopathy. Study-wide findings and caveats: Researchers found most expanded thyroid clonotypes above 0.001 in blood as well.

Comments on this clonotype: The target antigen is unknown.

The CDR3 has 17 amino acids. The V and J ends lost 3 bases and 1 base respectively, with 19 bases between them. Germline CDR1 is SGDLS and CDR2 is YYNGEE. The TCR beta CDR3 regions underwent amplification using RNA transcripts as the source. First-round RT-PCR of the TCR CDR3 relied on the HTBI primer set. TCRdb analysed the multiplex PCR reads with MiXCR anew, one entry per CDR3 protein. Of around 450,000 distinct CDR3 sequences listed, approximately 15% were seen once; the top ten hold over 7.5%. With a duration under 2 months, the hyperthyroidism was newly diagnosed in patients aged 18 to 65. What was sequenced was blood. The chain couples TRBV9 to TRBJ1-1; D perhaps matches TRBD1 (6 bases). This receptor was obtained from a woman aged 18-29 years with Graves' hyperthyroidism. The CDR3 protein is CASSASWTVTKNTEAFF. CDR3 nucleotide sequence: TGTGCCAGCAGCGCTTCTTGGACAGTAACTAAGAACACTGAAGCTTTCTTT.